This T cell receptor (beta chain) was captured in a study of T cell responses to AZD1222 COVID-19 vaccine. The protocol was immunoSEQ multiplex PCR, while the TCRdb copy is restricted to in-frame clones and leaves out a portion. Found here are about 93,000 clones, around 86% of them singletons; the top ten hold 5% to 7.5%. Remarks on this clone: Its cognate antigen is unknown.

Study-level results: Females made up more of the donors, who were largely white British, and clonal diversity may have come out too low. Increases in Spike-specific TCR breadth and depth were seen after two AZD1222 doses. The study found vaccine-associated CD4 TCRs spanning spike, dominant at 160-218 and 743-854.

Germline loops: CDR1 SGHVS, CDR2 FNYEAQ. CDR3 length: 21 residues. V lost 2 bases, J lost 4 bases, and 20 bases stayed unmatched. This specimen consisted of peripheral blood, obtained on day 0 of AZD1222 vaccination. The chain recombines TRBV7-6 with TRBJ1-3, with 10 bases fitting TRBD1. This receptor was identified in an adult in good health. CDR3 amino acids: CASSLTRTLPGTGESGNTIYF. CDR3 in DNA: TGTGCCAGCAGCTTAACCCGAACGCTTCCCGGGACAGGGGAGTCAGGAAACACCATATATTTT.